This TCR beta chain was identified in a study of blood T cells in healthy people across ages. Trimming cost V 0 bases and J 5 bases, with 10 bases left between them. The CDR3 is 14 residues long. Germline lookup yields CDR1 SGHRS and CDR2 YFSETQ. On this clonotype itself: Its matching antigen is unknown.

Overall study findings and caveats: Observed TCR beta diversity per million T cells went down as age went up. This fall followed a roughly linear course with age.

For the second PCR, which ran for roughly 6 to 12 cycles, a sample-barcoded 5' primer and a J-beta primer mix were used. TCRdb recomputed calls from the 5' RACE reads with MiXCR, one row per CDR3 protein. Seen here are 350,000 to 450,000 distinct CDR3 sequences, approximately 47% observed once, and the top ten hold around 50%. Donation came from healthy Caucasian individuals in Russia who were aged 6 to 90. Drawn from each donor were ten milliliters of peripheral blood. Per sample, at least 5 micrograms of total RNA were extracted. The chain joins TRBV5-1 to TRBJ2-3; tentatively, D is TRBD2 (6 bases). The sample was blood. The receptor was derived from a man between 60 and 70 years old in good health. Here the CDR3 DNA reads TGCGCCAGCAGCTTGGAAGGAGCGGGAGATACGCAGTATTTT. Amino acids: CASSLEGAGDTQYF.